Sequencing of this TCR beta chain was carried out in a study of breast tumors, draining lymph nodes, adjacent tissues. TCRdb reprocessed the multiplex PCR reads via MiXCR and lists one record per CDR3 protein. The sample carries about 180,000 distinct CDR3 sequences, 30% to 40% recorded once. The lymph nodes were axillary draining lymph nodes from breast cancer patients. The CDR3 covers 11 residues. A remark on this clonotype: A much larger clone lies one base from this, so it may be a read error.

The J gene is TRBJ2-7, the V gene TRBV12-3 or TRBV12-4; maybe TRBD2 (5 bases). The sample was axillary lymph node tissue. The clonotype originates from a female donor with breast cancer. Some clones in this sample may be carry-over from other donors' samples. CDR3 nucleotides: TGTGTCAGCGGCGTGGGTTACGAGCAGTACTTC. Translation: CVSGVGYEQYF.